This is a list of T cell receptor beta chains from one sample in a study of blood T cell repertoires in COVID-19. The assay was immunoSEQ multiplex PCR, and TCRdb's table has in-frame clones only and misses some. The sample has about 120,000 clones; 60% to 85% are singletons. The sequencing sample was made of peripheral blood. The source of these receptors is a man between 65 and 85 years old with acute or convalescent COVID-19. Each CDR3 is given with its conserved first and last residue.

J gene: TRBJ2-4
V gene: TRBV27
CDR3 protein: CASKRQGLAKNIQYF

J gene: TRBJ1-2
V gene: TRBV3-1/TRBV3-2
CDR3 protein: CASSPNRDSYGYTF

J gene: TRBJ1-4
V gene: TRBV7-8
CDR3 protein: CASSSSRLVNNEKLFF

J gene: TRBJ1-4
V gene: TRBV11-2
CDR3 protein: CASSPVPRNHEKLFF

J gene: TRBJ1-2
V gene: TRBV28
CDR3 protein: CASSPIGSGDYGLSF

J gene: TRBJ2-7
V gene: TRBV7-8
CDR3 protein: CASSAGTSYEQYF

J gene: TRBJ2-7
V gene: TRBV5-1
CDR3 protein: CASSLEGFVYEQYF

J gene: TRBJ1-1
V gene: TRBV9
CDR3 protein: CASSLTGLTNTEAFF

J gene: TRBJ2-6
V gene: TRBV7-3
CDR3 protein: CASSRDRPILGANVLTF

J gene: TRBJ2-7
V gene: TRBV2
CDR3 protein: CASSDYRTYEQYF

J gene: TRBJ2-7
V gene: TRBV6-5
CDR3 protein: CASSYQDRTLEQYF

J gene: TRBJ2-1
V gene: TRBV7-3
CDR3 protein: CASSLMPGTYNEQFF

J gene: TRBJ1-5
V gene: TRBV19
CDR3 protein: CASSIGSGGDFSTIFNQPQHF

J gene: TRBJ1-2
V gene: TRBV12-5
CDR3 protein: CASGRDRGLGGYTF

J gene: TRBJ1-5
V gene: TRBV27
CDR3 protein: CASKREGWYSNQPQHF

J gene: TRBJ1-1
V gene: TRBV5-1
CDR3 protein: CASSLRAGAVTEAFF

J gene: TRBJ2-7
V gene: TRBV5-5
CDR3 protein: CASSHNQGALREQYF

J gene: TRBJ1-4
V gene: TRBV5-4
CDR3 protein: CASSPQGINEKLFF

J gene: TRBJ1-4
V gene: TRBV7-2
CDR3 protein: CASSRTGTNEKLFF

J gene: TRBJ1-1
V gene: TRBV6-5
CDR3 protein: CASSYSTGFSEAFF

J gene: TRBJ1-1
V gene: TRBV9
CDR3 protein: CASSVEVEDEAFF

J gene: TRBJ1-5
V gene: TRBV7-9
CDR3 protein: CASSLGDYSNQPQHF

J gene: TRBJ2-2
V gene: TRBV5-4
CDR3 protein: CASSFGLAGGRETGELFF

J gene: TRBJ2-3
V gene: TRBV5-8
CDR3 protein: CASSLVRSTDTQYF

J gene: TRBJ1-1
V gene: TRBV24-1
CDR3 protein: CATSDSTGGNTEAFF

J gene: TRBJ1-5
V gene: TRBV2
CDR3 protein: CASMGGGGGQPQHF

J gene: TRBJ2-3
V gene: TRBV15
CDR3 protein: CATSTTSGEYGSTDTQYF

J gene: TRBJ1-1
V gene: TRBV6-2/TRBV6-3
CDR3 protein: CASSRAGTEAFF

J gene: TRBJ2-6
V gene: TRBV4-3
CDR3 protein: CASSPRGSGANVLTF

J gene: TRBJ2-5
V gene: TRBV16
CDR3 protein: CASTFRDKGETQYF

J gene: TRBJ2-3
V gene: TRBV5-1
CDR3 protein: CASALSGTTDTQYF

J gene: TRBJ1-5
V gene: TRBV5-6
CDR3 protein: CASSSGLRGKNPQHF

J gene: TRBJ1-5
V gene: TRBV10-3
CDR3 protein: CAISEASGNQPQHF

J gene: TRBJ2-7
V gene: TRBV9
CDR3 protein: CASSVVGSPDYEQYF

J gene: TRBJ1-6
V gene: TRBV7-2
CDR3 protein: CASSLAAGMGSPLHF

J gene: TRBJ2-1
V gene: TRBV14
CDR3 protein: CASSFLGGLYNEQFF

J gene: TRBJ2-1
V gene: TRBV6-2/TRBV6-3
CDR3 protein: CASSQSLGLAGYNEQFF

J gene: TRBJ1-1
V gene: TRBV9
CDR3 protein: CASSVTGAKGTEAFF

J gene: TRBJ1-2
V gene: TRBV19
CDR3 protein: CASSTTYRANYGYTF

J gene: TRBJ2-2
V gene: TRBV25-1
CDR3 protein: CASSRGQGANTGELFF

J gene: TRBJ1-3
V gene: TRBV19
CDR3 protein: CASSISPAGVDGNTIYF

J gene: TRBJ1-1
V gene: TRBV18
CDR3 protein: CASSPTGIPEAFF

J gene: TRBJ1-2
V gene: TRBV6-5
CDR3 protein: CASSTNSGNYGYTF

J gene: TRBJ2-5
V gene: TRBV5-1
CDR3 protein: CASSGSGSQETQYF

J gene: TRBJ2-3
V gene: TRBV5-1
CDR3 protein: CASSLGASTDTQYF

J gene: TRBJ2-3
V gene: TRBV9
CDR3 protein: CASSFGTSGTTQYF